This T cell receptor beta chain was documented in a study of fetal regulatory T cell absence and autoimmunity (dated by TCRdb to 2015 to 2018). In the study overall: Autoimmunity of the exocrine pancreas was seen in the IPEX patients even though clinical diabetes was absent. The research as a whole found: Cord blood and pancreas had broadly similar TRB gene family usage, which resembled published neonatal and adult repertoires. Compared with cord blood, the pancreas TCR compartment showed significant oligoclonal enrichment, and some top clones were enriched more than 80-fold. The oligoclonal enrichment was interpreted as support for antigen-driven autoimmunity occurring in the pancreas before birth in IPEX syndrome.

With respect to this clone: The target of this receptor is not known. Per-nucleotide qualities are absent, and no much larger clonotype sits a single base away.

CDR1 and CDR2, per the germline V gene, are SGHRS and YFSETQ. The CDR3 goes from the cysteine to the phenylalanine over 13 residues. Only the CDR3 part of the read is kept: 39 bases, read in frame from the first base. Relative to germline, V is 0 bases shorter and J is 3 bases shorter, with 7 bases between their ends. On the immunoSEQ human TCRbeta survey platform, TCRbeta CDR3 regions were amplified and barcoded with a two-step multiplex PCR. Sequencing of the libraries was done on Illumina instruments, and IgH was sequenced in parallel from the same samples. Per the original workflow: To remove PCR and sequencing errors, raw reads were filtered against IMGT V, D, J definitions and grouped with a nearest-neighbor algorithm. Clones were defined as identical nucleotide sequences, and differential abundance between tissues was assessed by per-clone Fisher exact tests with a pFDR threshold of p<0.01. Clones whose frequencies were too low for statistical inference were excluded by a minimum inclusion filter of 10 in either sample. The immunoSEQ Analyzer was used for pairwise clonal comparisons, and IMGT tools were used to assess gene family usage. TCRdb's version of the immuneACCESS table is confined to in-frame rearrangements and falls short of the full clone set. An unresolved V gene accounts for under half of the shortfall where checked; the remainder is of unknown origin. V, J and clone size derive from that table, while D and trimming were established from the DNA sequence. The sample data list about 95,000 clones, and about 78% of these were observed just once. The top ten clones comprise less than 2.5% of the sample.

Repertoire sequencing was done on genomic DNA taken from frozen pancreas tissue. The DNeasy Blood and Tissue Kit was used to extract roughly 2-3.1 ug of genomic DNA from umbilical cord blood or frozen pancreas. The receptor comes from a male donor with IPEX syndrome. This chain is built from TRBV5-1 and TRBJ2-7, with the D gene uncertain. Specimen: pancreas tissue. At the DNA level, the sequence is TGCGCCAGCAGCTTGGAACAGTACTACGAGCAGTACTTC. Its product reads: CASSLEQYYEQYF.